This TCR beta chain was obtained from a study of T cells in women clearing cervical HPV infection. Comments on this clone: The observed sequence ends 3 residues before the CDR3 terminus, with the missing tail filled in from the germline J gene.

Trimming cost V 7 bases and J 6 bases; bases outside gene matches: 9. CDR3 length equals 15 residues. Germline V gene sequence: CDR1 LNHDA, CDR2 SQIVND (reference sequence). Measured with immunoSEQ multiplex PCR; TCRdb has only the in-frame clones, and not every one. Its table records some 40,000 clones. This sequence was found in a woman aged 18-70 years with a cervical HPV16 infection that either progressed to CIN3+ or cleared (not recorded which). The V gene is TRBV19, the J gene TRBJ1-5, with 10 bases that match TRBD1. Source material: blood buffy coat. Incomplete CDR3 DNA: TGTGCCAGTACCAGGACAGGGGGTACGGGTCAGCCC. Translation: CASTRTGGTGQP. The entire CDR3 sequence reads CASTRTGGTGQPQHF. Using reference TRBV19 and TRBJ1-5 for the parts outside the CDR3, the full variable domain is DGGITQSPKYLFRKEGQNVTLSCEQNLNHDAMYWYRQDPGQGLRLIYYSQIVNDFQKGDIAEGYSVSREKKESFPLTVTSAQKNPTAFYLCASTRTGGTGQPQHFGDGTRLSIL.